This T cell receptor (beta chain) was retrieved from a study of CD8 T cells in ankylosing spondylitis. Germline CDR1 DFQATT, CDR2 SNEGSKA (reference sequence). CDR3 length: 18 residues. The J segment lost 0 bases and the V segment lost 1 base, leaving 13 bases of the junction unmatched. TCRdb itself ran the 5' RACE reads through MiXCR, one entry per CDR3 protein. This repertoire shows approximately 250,000 distinct CDR3 sequences, around 32% found once; its top ten account for roughly 4.2%. This clonotype was detected only a few times. The TCR comes from a male donor with ankylosing spondylitis or in good health (not recorded which). Sequencing input: blood, either unsorted or a sorted T cell fraction (not recorded which). The chain employs TRBV20-1 and TRBJ1-1, with 8 bases lining up with TRBD1. In nucleotides, the CDR3 is TGCAGTGCTAGAGGAGGCGGTACAGGGGGGAACGTGAACACTGAAGCTTTCTTT. Translation: CSARGGGTGGNVNTEAFF.